These 9 T cell receptor beta chains were all obtained from the same sample, sequenced in a study of CD8+ T cells in alopecia areata. As for treatment: oral pan-JAK inhibitor, 5-10 mg twice daily. cDNA serving as the sequencing template came from extracted, reverse transcribed RNA. The protocol was immunoSEQ multiplex PCR, while the TCRdb copy is restricted to in-frame clones and leaves out a portion. Of about 200,000 clones in the sample, approximately 56% were seen once. This specimen consisted of CD4+ T cells sorted from blood, obtained at week 4, from a patient treated with tofacitinib. The receptors were gathered from a human donor with alopecia areata.

The chain couples TRBV14 to TRBJ1-6; D is ambiguous. Deletions cut 1 base from V and 10 bases from J, with 5 bases between. The CDR3 covers 12 residues. From germline, CDR1 is SGHDN and CDR2 FVKESK. The CDR3 here is CASSQVGSPLHF. The CDR3 region has the DNA TGTGCCAGCAGCCAAGTCGGGTCACCCCTCCACTTT.

This chain uses TRBV25-1 with TRBJ1-2, with unresolved D. The V end lost 2 bases, the J end lost 4 bases, and 5 bases lay between the germline ends. The CDR3 runs 12 residues. Germline V gives CDR1 MGHDK, CDR2 SYGVNS. The CDR3 region is CASSEVSYGYTF. For the CDR3, the DNA is TGTGCCAGCAGTGAAGTCAGCTATGGCTACACCTTC.

The table lists this clone with a count of one. The genes are TRBV7-6 and TRBJ2-5; no reliable D call. V was cut by 0 bases and J by 2 bases, with 13 bases left in between. The germline V gene encodes CDR1 SGHVS and CDR2 FNYEAQ. CDR3 size: 16 residues. The CDR3 sequence is CASSLASRGGQETQYF. Here the CDR3 DNA reads TGTGCCAGCAGCTTAGCGTCCCGCGGTGGACAAGAGACCCAGTACTTC.

The CDR3 DNA reads TGTGCCAGCTCAAAAGGGACAGGGAAGCCCACTAACTATGGCTACACCTTC. Its protein product is CASSKGTGKPTNYGYTF. This chain uses TRBV18 with TRBJ1-2; 9 bases are shared with TRBD1. V lost 5 bases, J lost 0 bases, and 10 bases stayed unmatched. CDR1 and CDR2 (germline): KGHSH, LQKENI. This CDR3 has 17 residues. Supplemented by reference TRBV18 and TRBJ1-2, the full variable domain reads NAGVMQNPRHLVRRRGQEARLRCSPMKGHSHVYWYRQLPEEGLKFMVYLQKENIIDESGMPKERFSAEFPKEGPSILRIQQVVRGDSAAYFCASSKGTGKPTNYGYTFGSGTRLTVV.

J is TRBJ2-3 and V is TRBV5-1, with 8 bases that match TRBD1. The trim removed 3 bases at V and 0 bases at J, leaving 12 bases unmatched. CDR1 and CDR2 from the germline V gene are SGHRS and YFSETQ. The CDR3 totals 18 residues. In DNA form, the CDR3 reads TGCGCCAGCAGCTCCCGTCAAGGGGACAGGCTAAGCACAGATACGCAGTATTTT. This translates into CASSSRQGDRLSTDTQYF.

The CDR3 nucleotides read TGTGCCACCTCAGGGACAGGGGGGAACGAGCAGTACTTC. Amino acids: CATSGTGGNEQYF. V usage is TRBV2 and J usage is TRBJ2-7; 11 bases fit TRBD1. V lost 10 bases and J lost 5; bases outside the gene matches: 7. This CDR3 has 13 amino acids. Germline CDR1 reads SNHLY; CDR2 reads FYNNEI.

The chain couples TRBV30 to TRBJ2-1; D might be TRBD1 (6 bases). Germline CDR1 GTSNPN, CDR2 SVGIG (reference sequence). The germline V and J ends were trimmed by 6 bases and 4 bases, with 7 bases remaining between them. The CDR3 has 11 residues. CDR3 sequence: CACRGYNEQFF. CDR3 bases: TGTGCCTGCAGGGGTTACAATGAGCAGTTCTTC.

This chain connects TRBV10-3 to TRBJ1-2, with D possibly being TRBD1 (5 bases). CDR3 length: 13 amino acids. Germline V lookup: CDR1 ENHRY, CDR2 SYGVKD. V gave up 7 bases and J gave up 8 bases, with 17 bases separating them. This CDR3 is CAIKSGREGGYTF. In nucleotides, the CDR3 is TGTGCCATCAAGTCGGGCAGGGAAGGGGGCTACACCTTC.

This chain links TRBV4-3 with TRBJ2-2; possible D gene TRBD2, 6 bases. This CDR3 is 12 amino acids long. Per germline, CDR1 LGHNA and CDR2 YSLEER. The germline V and J ends were trimmed by 4 bases and 6 bases, with 6 bases remaining between them. In nucleotides, the CDR3 is TGCGCCAGCAGCCGGGGGGCCGGGGAGCTGTTTTTT. Translation: CASSRGAGELFF.